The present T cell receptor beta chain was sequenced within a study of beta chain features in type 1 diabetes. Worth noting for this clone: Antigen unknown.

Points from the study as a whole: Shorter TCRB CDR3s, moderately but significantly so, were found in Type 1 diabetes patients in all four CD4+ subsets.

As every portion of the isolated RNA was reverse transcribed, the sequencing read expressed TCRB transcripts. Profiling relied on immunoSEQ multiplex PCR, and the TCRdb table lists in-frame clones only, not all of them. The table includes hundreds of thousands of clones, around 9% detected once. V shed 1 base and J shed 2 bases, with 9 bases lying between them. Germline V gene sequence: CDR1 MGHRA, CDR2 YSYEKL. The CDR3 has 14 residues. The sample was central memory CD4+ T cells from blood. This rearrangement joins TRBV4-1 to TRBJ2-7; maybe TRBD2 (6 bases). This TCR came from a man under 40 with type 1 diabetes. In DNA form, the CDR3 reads TGCGCCAGCAGCCAAGGACTAGATCCCTACGAGCAGTACTTC. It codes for CASSQGLDPYEQYF.